These T cell receptor beta chains were read from a single sample in a study of siplizumab effects on memory and regulatory T cells. Sequenced by immunoSEQ multiplex PCR; TCRdb stores in-frame clones only, minus some. The sample holds 100,000 or so clones, over 90% seen once. Sequencing was carried out using non-Treg CD4+ T cells sorted from blood. Source of these receptors: a human donor in good health. Each CDR3 is given with its conserved first and last residue. The D gene is left open where the match is weak. Only part of the rows carry a size: once, few, many, or a class if the clone is expanded.

>TRBV19|TRBD1|-|TRBJ2-1
TGTGCCAGTAGTGTCGGACAGGGCACCTACAATGAGCAGTTCTTC
CASSVGQGTYNEQFF
>TRBV19|TRBD1|-|TRBJ2-6
TGTGCCAGTAGTAAGCTTAAACCGGGACAGGGTACTGCTGGGGCCAACGTCCTGACTTTC
CASSKLKPGQGTAGANVLTF
>TRBV28|-|-|TRBJ2-1
TGTGCCAGCCAACTGGTAGGGAATGAGCAGTTCTTC
CASQLVGNEQFF
>TRBV27|-|-|TRBJ1-2
TGTGCCAGCAGTCTCTCATCGACAGTCGGCTACACCTTC
CASSLSSTVGYTF
>TRBV9|-|-|TRBJ1-3
TGTGCCAGCAGCGTAGAAGGGTCTGGAAACACCATATATTTT
CASSVEGSGNTIYF
>TRBV28|-|-|TRBJ1-1
TGTGCCAGCATTAATTACGGACAGTTGAACACTGAAGCTTTCTTT
CASINYGQLNTEAFF
>TRBV7-3|-|-|TRBJ2-5
TGTGCCAGCAGCCGCGGAGGGGGAGAGACCCAGTACTTC
CASSRGGGETQYF
>TRBV6-5|-|-|TRBJ1-5
TGTGCCAGCAGCACGGGGAGATGGGGCAATCAGCCCCAGCATTTT
CASSTGRWGNQPQHF
>TRBV5-1|TRBD1|-|TRBJ1-2
TGCGCCAGCAGCGGAAACAGGGGTCGTGGCTACACCTTC
CASSGNRGRGYTF
>TRBV18|-|-|TRBJ1-1
TGTGCCAGCTCACCTATCGGGTCCGAGCGGGCTGAAGCTTTCTTT
CASSPIGSERAEAFF
>TRBV28|TRBD2|-|TRBJ2-5
TGTGCCAGCAGCTCTAGACTAGCGGGGCAAGAGACCCAGTACTTC
CASSSRLAGQETQYF
>TRBV14|-|-|TRBJ1-5
TGTGCCAGCAGCCAGCAGGGCAATCAGCCCCAGCATTTT
CASSQQGNQPQHF
>TRBV28|-|-|TRBJ2-3
TGTGCCAGCAGTCTTCAGACAGATACGCAGTATTTT
CASSLQTDTQYF
>TRBV7-9|TRBD2|-|TRBJ2-5
TGTGCCAGCAGCTTAAGTCAAGCGGGATATCACCAACAAGAGACCCAGTACTTC
CASSLSQAGYHQQETQYF
>TRBV14|-|once|TRBJ2-2
TGTGCCAGCAGCTTAAGAGGGGGCACCGGGGAGCTGTTTTTT
CASSLRGGTGELFF
>TRBV7-2|-|-|TRBJ2-7
TGTGCCAGCAGCTTAGGTGCGGGACTTGCCTACGAGCAGTACTTC
CASSLGAGLAYEQYF
>TRBV5-1|TRBD1|-|TRBJ1-4
TGCGCCAGCAGCAGGGGGGACAGGGATCCAGAAAAACTGTTTTTT
CASSRGDRDPEKLFF
>TRBV10-3|TRBD1|-|TRBJ1-5
TGTGCCTCCTGGACAGGGGTGGAGTATCAGCCCCAGCATTTT
CASWTGVEYQPQHF
>TRBV11-2|-|-|TRBJ2-3
TGTGCCAGCAGCCACCGTTTGTTGGCGGGCCACACAGATACGCAGTATTTT
CASSHRLLAGHTDTQYF
>TRBV19|-|-|TRBJ2-6
TGTGCCAGTAGTAAGAGGACTGATGGGGCCAACGTCCTGACTTTC
CASSKRTDGANVLTF
>TRBV9|-|-|TRBJ1-2
TGTGCCAGCAGCGAGGGGCGGACTAACTATGGCTACACCTTC
CASSEGRTNYGYTF
>TRBV30|TRBD1|-|TRBJ2-7
TGTGCCTGGAGTCGGCAGGGGGCTCGTTACGAGCAGTACTTC
CAWSRQGARYEQYF
>TRBV14|-|-|TRBJ2-3
TGTGCCAGCAGCCCACACCATTCCGGCCCCCAGTATTTT
CASSPHHSGPQYF
>TRBV7-8|TRBD2|-|TRBJ2-3
TGTGCCAGCAGCTCTGTGGGAGGGGTTTATGATACGCAGTATTTT
CASSSVGGVYDTQYF
>TRBV5-4|-|once|TRBJ1-2
TGTGCCAGCAGCTTGCCCCCAAACTATGGCTACACCTTC
CASSLPPNYGYTF
>TRBV19|TRBD1|once|TRBJ1-1
TGTGCCAGTAGTTACTCCGGACAGGGGGCTCGGAGCACTGAAGCTTTCTTT
CASSYSGQGARSTEAFF
>TRBV11-3|TRBD2|-|TRBJ2-2
TGTGCCAGCAGCAGGGGACTAGAGTTCGCCGGGGAGCTGTTTTTT
CASSRGLEFAGELFF
>TRBV6-6|-|-|TRBJ1-2
TGTGCCAGCAGGCGTTTGGACGGGTACTATGGCTACACCTTC
CASRRLDGYYGYTF
>TRBV6-1|-|-|TRBJ2-7
TGTGCCAGCAGCTATCTTTCAGGAAAAGAGCAGTACTTC
CASSYLSGKEQYF
>TRBV2|TRBD2|-|TRBJ2-3
TGTGCCAGCAGTGAGGGACTAGCGGGAGGAACGAGCACAGATACGCAGTATTTT
CASSEGLAGGTSTDTQYF
>TRBV5-4|-|-|TRBJ2-1
TGTGCCAGCAACCGGATTGGGGAGTACAATGAGCAGTTCTTC
CASNRIGEYNEQFF
>TRBV6-1|TRBD1|-|TRBJ2-5
TGTGCCAGCAGTGAAGCGAGGTCGATCGGGACAGGGGCCTACCGGGAGACCCAGTACTTC
CASSEARSIGTGAYRETQYF
>TRBV2|-|-|TRBJ1-2
TGTGCCAGCAGTGAGAATCAGGAGCTCTATGGCTACACCTTC
CASSENQELYGYTF
>TRBV5-1|-|-|TRBJ2-1
TGCGCCAGCAGCTTGTACCAGATAAATGAGCAGTTCTTC
CASSLYQINEQFF
>TRBV6-5|-|-|TRBJ2-7
TGTGCCAGCAGTTACACAGGTGGGTCCTACGAGCAGTACTTC
CASSYTGGSYEQYF
>TRBV19|TRBD2|-|TRBJ2-7
TGTGCCAGTAGTTCCCCGGGACTAGCGGGGGCCAGCTACGAGCAGTACTTC
CASSSPGLAGASYEQYF
>TRBV5-1|TRBD2|-|TRBJ2-5
TGCGCCAGCAATAGCGGGAGGGTAGGGGAGACCCAGTACTTC
CASNSGRVGETQYF
>TRBV18|TRBD2|-|TRBJ2-7
TGTGCCAGCTCATCGGGACTAGCTGCTGAGCAGTACTTC
CASSSGLAAEQYF
>TRBV4-2|-|-|TRBJ2-7
TGTGCCAGCAGCCAGGAGGGGGAGGTTGGGTACGAGCAGTACTTC
CASSQEGEVGYEQYF
>TRBV5-6|-|once|TRBJ2-2
TGTGCCAGCAGCCCGGTAGGGGGCGGGGAGCTGTTTTTT
CASSPVGGGELFF
>TRBV4-3|TRBD1|-|TRBJ1-1
TGCGCCAGCAGCCAGTCGGACAGGGTTGGCACTGAAGCTTTCTTT
CASSQSDRVGTEAFF
>TRBV5-4|TRBD2|-|TRBJ2-1
TGTGCCAGCAGCTCGAGCGGGAGGGCCAATTTCAATGAGCAGTTCTTC
CASSSSGRANFNEQFF
>TRBV9|TRBD1|-|TRBJ1-3
TGTGCCAGCAGCTTCGACAGGGGGCCTGGAAACACCATATATTTT
CASSFDRGPGNTIYF
>TRBV7-9|-|-|TRBJ2-7
TGTGCCAGCAGCTATAGCTCCTACGAGCAGTACTTC
CASSYSSYEQYF
>TRBV15|-|-|TRBJ2-7
TGTGCCACCAGCAGAGTTGGCAGTCGCTACGAGCAGTACTTC
CATSRVGSRYEQYF
>TRBV7-2|-|-|TRBJ2-4
TGTGCCAGCAGCTTCTGGCCTAGCAGGCCAGATCAAAACATTCAGTACTTC
CASSFWPSRPDQNIQYF
>TRBV27|-|-|TRBJ2-7
TGTGCCAGCAGTCTAACGAGGGGGGCCTACGAGCAGTACTTC
CASSLTRGAYEQYF
>TRBV11-3|-|once|TRBJ2-3
TGTGCCAGCAGCTTAGACGGTCGCACAGATACGCAGTATTTT
CASSLDGRTDTQYF
>TRBV5-6|-|once|TRBJ2-2
TGTGCCAGCAGCTTGGCTTCACACGGCGGGGAGCTGTTTTTT
CASSLASHGGELFF
>TRBV5-6|-|-|TRBJ2-7
TGTGCCAGCAGCTTAGTAAAAGAGCAGTACTTC
CASSLVKEQYF
>TRBV5-1|-|-|TRBJ1-3
TGCGCCAGCCGTCAGGGTTTGGGAAACACCATATATTTT
CASRQGLGNTIYF
>TRBV7-8|TRBD1|-|TRBJ2-2
TGTGCCAGCAGCGGCGGACAGGGAGGTATCGGGGAGCTGTTTTTT
CASSGGQGGIGELFF
>TRBV15|TRBD2|-|TRBJ2-4
TGTGCCACCAGCAGAGGTCTAGCGGGAGGAGGGGACATTCAGTACTTC
CATSRGLAGGGDIQYF
>TRBV9|TRBD1|once|TRBJ1-1
TGTGCCAGCAGCGCCGTTCGCGGGACAGGGTATCAAGCTTTCTTT
CASSAVRGTGYQAFF
>TRBV23-1|TRBD1|-|TRBJ2-2
TGCGCCAGCAGTCTCATGGGCCCCGACAGGGGGCTGAGCACCGGGGAGCTGTTTTTT
CASSLMGPDRGLSTGELFF
>TRBV6-1|TRBD2|-|TRBJ2-7
TGTGCCAGCAGTGAATACTGGACTAGCGGGAAAGTATACGAGCAGTACTTC
CASSEYWTSGKVYEQYF
>TRBV19|TRBD1|-|TRBJ2-7
TGTGCCAGTACCGGAGCAGGGGGTGGTTACGAGCAGTACTTC
CASTGAGGGYEQYF
>TRBV29-1|-|once|TRBJ2-7
TGCAGCGTTGTGGGCCGGTCCTACGAGCAGTACTTC
CSVVGRSYEQYF